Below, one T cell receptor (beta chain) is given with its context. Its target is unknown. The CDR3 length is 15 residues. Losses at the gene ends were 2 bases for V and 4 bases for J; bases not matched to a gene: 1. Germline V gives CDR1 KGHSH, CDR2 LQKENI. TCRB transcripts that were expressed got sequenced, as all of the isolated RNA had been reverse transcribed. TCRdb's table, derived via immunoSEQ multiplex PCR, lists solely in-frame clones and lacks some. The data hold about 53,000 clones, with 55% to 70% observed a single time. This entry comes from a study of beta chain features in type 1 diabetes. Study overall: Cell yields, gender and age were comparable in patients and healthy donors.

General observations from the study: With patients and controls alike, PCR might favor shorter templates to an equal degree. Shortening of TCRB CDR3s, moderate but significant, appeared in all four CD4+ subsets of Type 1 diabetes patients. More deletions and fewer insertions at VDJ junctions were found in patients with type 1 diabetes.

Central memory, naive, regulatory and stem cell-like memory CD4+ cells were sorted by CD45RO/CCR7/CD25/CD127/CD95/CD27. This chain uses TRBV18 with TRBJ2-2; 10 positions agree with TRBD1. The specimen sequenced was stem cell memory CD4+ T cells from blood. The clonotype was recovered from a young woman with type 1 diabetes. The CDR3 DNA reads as TGTGCCAGCTCACCAAGACAGGGGGCCACCGGGGAGCTGTTTTTT. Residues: CASSPRQGATGELFF.